This T cell receptor beta chain was documented in a study of blood T cells in healthy people across ages. Notes on the study in general: Long-lived donors carried more naive CD4+ cells and greater diversity than aged donors.

This clonotype was observed many times. No antigen is known for it. A sample-barcoded 5' primer and a J-beta primer mix were used in a second PCR of roughly 7 to 11 cycles. TCRdb passed the 5' RACE reads through MiXCR, listing each CDR3 protein once. The sample has 650,000 or so distinct CDR3 sequences, more than 45% seen once. This CDR3 has 16 amino acids. Germline V gene sequence: CDR1 SGHAT, CDR2 FQNNGV. V lost 6 bases, J lost 0 bases, and 12 bases lay in between. The specimen was blood. The clonotype comes from a woman older than 75 in good health. The chain links TRBV11-2 to TRBJ1-6; a possible D gene is TRBD1 (6 bases). Here the CDR3 reads CASSAMTGSYNSPLHF. DNA for the CDR3: TGTGCCAGCAGTGCTATGACAGGCTCCTATAATTCACCCCTCCACTTT.